Listed below are T cell receptor beta chains from one sample, sequenced in a study of blood T cell repertoires in COVID-19. Using immunoSEQ multiplex PCR, the repertoire was profiled, and TCRdb retains in-frame clones only, with some absent. The profile shows 270,000 or so clones, roughly 84% of them singletons. Material: peripheral blood. Receptors were obtained from a young woman with acute or convalescent COVID-19. CDR3s include the opening cysteine and the closing phenylalanine or tryptophan. D genes are given only for firm matches. Clone sizes are given selectively: once, few, many, or a class where the clone is expanded.

V	size	J	D	DNA	CDR3
TRBV6-2/TRBV6-3	.	TRBJ1-1	TRBD1	TGTGCCAGCAGTAGGACAGGGGGCACTGAAGCTTTCTTT	CASSRTGGTEAFF
TRBV6-5	.	TRBJ1-5	.	TGTGCCAGCAGCAACCTGCGGCCCCAGCATTTT	CASSNLRPQHF
TRBV27	.	TRBJ2-7	.	TGTGCCAGCAGTCTTACAGGGTACAGCTACGAGCAGTACTTC	CASSLTGYSYEQYF
TRBV3-1/TRBV3-2	.	TRBJ2-3	TRBD2	TGTGCCAGCAGCCAAGTTGTTCGACTAGCGGGAGAGTTGGATACGCAGTATTTT	CASSQVVRLAGELDTQYF
TRBV19	.	TRBJ1-5	TRBD1	TGTGCCAGTAGTATCATCGACAGGGGAAGCAATCAGCCCCAGCATTTT	CASSIIDRGSNQPQHF
TRBV28	.	TRBJ1-2	.	TGTGCCAGCAGGACGGAGTATGGCTACACCTTC	CASRTEYGYTF
TRBV19	.	TRBJ2-1	.	TGTGCCAGTAGTATAGTGTCCGGGATCAATGAGCAGTTCTTC	CASSIVSGINEQFF
TRBV6-5	.	TRBJ1-3	.	TGTGCCAGCACCTCGGACAGAGGAAACACCATATATTTT	CASTSDRGNTIYF
TRBV20-1	few	TRBJ2-3	TRBD2	TGCAGTGCTAGTAACCGTCGGGGCAGGACTAGCGGCGACGCAGATACGCAGTATTTT	CSASNRRGRTSGDADTQYF
TRBV19	once	TRBJ2-3	TRBD2	TGTGCCAGTAGTATACTAGCGGGTATCACAGATACGCAGTATTTT	CASSILAGITDTQYF
TRBV19	.	TRBJ1-5	TRBD1	TGTGCCAGTAGTAGCCGGGGGACAGGCAATCAGCCCCAGCATTTT	CASSSRGTGNQPQHF
TRBV10-3	.	TRBJ2-2	TRBD1	TGTGCCATCAGGACGACCGTCGGGACAGCGACCGGGGAGCTGTTTTTT	CAIRTTVGTATGELFF
TRBV7-2	.	TRBJ2-7	.	TGTGCCAGCAGCTTAGCAGTGGGCGAAAGCTCCTACGAGCAGTACTTC	CASSLAVGESSYEQYF
TRBV7-8	.	TRBJ1-2	TRBD1	TGTGCCAGCAGCAACACGACAGGGACTAACTATGGCTACACCTTC	CASSNTTGTNYGYTF
TRBV5-1	few	TRBJ1-2	TRBD1	TGCGCCAGCAGCCCGCAGCCCGGACAGGGGCGCTATGGCTACACCTTC	CASSPQPGQGRYGYTF
TRBV7-2	.	TRBJ1-3	TRBD1	TGTGCCAGCAGCCCGAGGACAGGGCCAGGAAACACCATATATTTT	CASSPRTGPGNTIYF
TRBV19	.	TRBJ1-2	.	TGTGCCAGCCGACAGTACTATGGCTACACCTTC	CASRQYYGYTF
TRBV28	.	TRBJ2-1	TRBD2	TGTGCCAGCAGTTTTGGGACTAGTCTGTTCTTC	CASSFGTSLFF
TRBV6-1	.	TRBJ1-1	TRBD1	TGTGCCAGCAGTGAGGGACAGGGCGACACTGAAGCTTTCTTT	CASSEGQGDTEAFF
TRBV3-1/TRBV3-2	once	TRBJ1-2	.	TGTGCCAGCAGCCCAGGGGTGGGCTATGGCTACACCTTC	CASSPGVGYGYTF
TRBV6-5	.	TRBJ2-2	TRBD2	TGTGCCAGCAGTTACGAGGGACTAGTCAAAACCGGGGAGCTGTTTTTT	CASSYEGLVKTGELFF
TRBV7-8	.	TRBJ2-7	.	TGTGCCAGCAGCTTAGCGGGCAGGGGCACAACCAAATACGAGCAGTACTTC	CASSLAGRGTTKYEQYF
TRBV29-1	few	TRBJ1-2	.	TGCAGCTCAACAACTAACTATGGCTACACCTTC	CSSTTNYGYTF
TRBV25-1	.	TRBJ1-4	.	TGTGCCAGCAGTGAAAGGTTCCAAAGGACTGCAACTAATGAAAAACTGTTTTTT	CASSERFQRTATNEKLFF
TRBV5-1	.	TRBJ2-3	TRBD2	TGCGCCAGCAGCTTGGCGGGGGGGTCAGATACGCAGTATTTT	CASSLAGGSDTQYF
TRBV6-4	.	TRBJ2-5	TRBD2	TGTGCCAGCACCAGGCTAGCGGGCCCGGGGGAGGAGACCCAGTACTTC	CASTRLAGPGEETQYF
TRBV9	.	TRBJ1-2	TRBD1	TGTGCCAGCAGCGTAACAGGGGGCCTTAACTATGGCTACACCTTC	CASSVTGGLNYGYTF
TRBV18	.	TRBJ1-1	TRBD1	TGTGCCAGCTCACCATCGGACAGGGCTGAAGCTTTCTTT	CASSPSDRAEAFF
TRBV19	.	TRBJ2-2	.	TGTGCCAGTACCCAGTGGCTAGCTACCGGGGAGCTGTTTTTT	CASTQWLATGELFF
TRBV12-5	.	TRBJ2-7	.	TGTGCTAGTGGTTTAGGACAGCCCTCTGTATCCTACGAGCAGTACTTC	CASGLGQPSVSYEQYF
TRBV3-1/TRBV3-2	.	TRBJ2-5	TRBD2	TGTGCCAGCAGCCGTGGACTAGCGGGAGGCGAGACCCAGTACTTC	CASSRGLAGGETQYF
TRBV7-2	.	TRBJ1-5	.	TGTGCCAGCAGCCCCGGCACAGGGTTGAGCAATCAGCCCCAGCATTTT	CASSPGTGLSNQPQHF
TRBV13	.	TRBJ2-1	TRBD2	TGTGCCAGCAGCCCCCGGACTAGCGGGAGGGCCGGGTATGAGCAGTTCTTC	CASSPRTSGRAGYEQFF
TRBV19	.	TRBJ1-5	TRBD1	TGTGCCACCTCCACGTTGGGACAGGTCAATCAGCCCCAGCATTTT	CATSTLGQVNQPQHF
TRBV3-1/TRBV3-2	few	TRBJ2-7	TRBD1	TGTGCCAGCAGCAAAAAACAAGGGGGCCCCTACGAGCAGTACTTC	CASSKKQGGPYEQYF